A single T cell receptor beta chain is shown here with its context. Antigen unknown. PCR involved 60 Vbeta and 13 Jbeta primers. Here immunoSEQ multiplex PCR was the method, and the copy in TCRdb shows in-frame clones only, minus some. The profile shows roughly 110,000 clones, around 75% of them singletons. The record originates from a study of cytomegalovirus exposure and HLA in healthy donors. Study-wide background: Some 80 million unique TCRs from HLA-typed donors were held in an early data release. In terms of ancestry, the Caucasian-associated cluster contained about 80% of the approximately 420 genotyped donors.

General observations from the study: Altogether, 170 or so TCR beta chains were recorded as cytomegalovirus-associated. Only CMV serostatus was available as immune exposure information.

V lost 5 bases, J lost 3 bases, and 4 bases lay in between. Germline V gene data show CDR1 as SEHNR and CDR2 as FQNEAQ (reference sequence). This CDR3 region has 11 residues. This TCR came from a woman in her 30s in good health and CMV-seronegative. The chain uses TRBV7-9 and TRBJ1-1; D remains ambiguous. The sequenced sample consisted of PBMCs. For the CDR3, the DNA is TGTGCCAGCAGCCAGGACACTGAAGCTTTCTTT. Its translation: CASSQDTEAFF.